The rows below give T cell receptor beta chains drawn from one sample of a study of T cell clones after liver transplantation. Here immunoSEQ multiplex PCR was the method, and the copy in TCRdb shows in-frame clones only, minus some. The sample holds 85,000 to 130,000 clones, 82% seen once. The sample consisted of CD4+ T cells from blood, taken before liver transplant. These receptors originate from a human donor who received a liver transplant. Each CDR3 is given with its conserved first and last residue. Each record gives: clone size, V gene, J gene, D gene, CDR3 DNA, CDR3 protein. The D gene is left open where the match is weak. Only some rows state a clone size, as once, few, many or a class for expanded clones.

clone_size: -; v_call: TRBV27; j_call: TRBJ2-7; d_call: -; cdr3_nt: TGTGCCAGCAGTCCCCGTGGGGGTGGAGATGTCGAGCAGTACTTC; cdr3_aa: CASSPRGGGDVEQYF
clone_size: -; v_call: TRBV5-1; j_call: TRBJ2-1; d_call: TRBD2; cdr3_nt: TGCGCCAGCAGCTCCAGCGGGGTCTACAATGAGCAGTTCTTC; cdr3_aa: CASSSSGVYNEQFF
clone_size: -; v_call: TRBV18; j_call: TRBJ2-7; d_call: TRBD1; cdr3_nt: TGTGCCAGCTCACCACCGACAGGGGTTGCCTACGAGCAGTACTTC; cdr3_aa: CASSPPTGVAYEQYF
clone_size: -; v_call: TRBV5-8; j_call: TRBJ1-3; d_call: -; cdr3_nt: TGTGCCAGCGGCGCACAGACTGGAAACACCATATATTTT; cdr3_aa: CASGAQTGNTIYF
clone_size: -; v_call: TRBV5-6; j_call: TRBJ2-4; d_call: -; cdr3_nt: TGTGCCAGCAGCCGCCGGATCAGGGGAGCCAAAAACATTCAGTACTTC; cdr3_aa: CASSRRIRGAKNIQYF
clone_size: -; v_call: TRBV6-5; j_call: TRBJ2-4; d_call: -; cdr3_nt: TGTGCCAGCCGCGACTCATTAGCCAAAAACATTCAGTACTTC; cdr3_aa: CASRDSLAKNIQYF
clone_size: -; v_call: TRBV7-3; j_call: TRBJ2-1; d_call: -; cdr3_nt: TGTGCCAGCAGCTTATCCGGCGGACCTTACAATGAGCAGTTCTTC; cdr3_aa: CASSLSGGPYNEQFF
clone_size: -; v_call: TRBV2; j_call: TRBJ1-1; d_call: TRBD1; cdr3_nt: TGTGCCAGCAGGAGGGGAAGGGGGACAGGGGCCTCCACTGAAGCTTTCTTT; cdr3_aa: CASRRGRGTGASTEAFF
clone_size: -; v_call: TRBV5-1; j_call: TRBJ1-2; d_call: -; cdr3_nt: TGCGCCAGCAGCTTCGGGGTCGCGATGGGGCCGGCTGATGGCTACACCTTC; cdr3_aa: CASSFGVAMGPADGYTF
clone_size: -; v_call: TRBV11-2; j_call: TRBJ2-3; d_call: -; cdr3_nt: TGTGCCAGCAGCCGCCGGGATCGCCGCACAGATACGCAGTATTTT; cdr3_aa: CASSRRDRRTDTQYF
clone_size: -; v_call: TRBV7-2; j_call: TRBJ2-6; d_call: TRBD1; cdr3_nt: TGTGCCAGCAGCTACGGGACAGGGAGCTCTGGGGCCAACGTCCTGACTTTC; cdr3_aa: CASSYGTGSSGANVLTF
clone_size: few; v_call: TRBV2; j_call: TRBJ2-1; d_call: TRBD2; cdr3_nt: TGTGCCATCGGTAAGCCGGGACTATCCCACAATGAGCAGTTCTTC; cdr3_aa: CAIGKPGLSHNEQFF
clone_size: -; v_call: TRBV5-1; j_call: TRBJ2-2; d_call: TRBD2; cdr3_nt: TGCGCCAGCACATCTAGCGGGAGGGCCAACACCGGGGAGCTGTTTTTT; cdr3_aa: CASTSSGRANTGELFF
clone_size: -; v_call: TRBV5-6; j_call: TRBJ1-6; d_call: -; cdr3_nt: TGTGCCAGCAGCGGACGGACGGCCGATAATTCACCCCTCCACTTT; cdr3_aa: CASSGRTADNSPLHF
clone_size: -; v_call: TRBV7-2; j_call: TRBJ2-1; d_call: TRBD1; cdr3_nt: TGTGCCAGCAGCCAACATCCCCGGGACAGGTCGAATGAGCAGTTCTTC; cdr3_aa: CASSQHPRDRSNEQFF
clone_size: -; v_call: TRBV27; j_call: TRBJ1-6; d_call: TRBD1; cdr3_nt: TGTGCCAGCAGTTTATCCCGCCGGACAGGGGGTTGGTCACCCCTCCACTTT; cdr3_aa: CASSLSRRTGGWSPLHF
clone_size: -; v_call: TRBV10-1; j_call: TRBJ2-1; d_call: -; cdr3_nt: TGCGCCAGCAGTGAGAAAAATAGGGATGAGCAGTTCTTC; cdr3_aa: CASSEKNRDEQFF
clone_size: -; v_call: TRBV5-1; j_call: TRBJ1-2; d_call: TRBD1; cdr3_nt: TGCGCCAGCAGCTTGAACCAGGGGGATGGCAACACCTTC; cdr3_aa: CASSLNQGDGNTF
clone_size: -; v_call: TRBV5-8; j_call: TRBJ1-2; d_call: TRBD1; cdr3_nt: TGTGCCAGCAGCGACTGGGAGGGGGCGCATGGCTACACCTTC; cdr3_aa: CASSDWEGAHGYTF
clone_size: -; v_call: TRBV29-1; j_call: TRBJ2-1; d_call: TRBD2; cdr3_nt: TGCAGCGTTGAAGATGGGACTAGCGGGAGGAAGAATGAGCAGTTCTTC; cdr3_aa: CSVEDGTSGRKNEQFF
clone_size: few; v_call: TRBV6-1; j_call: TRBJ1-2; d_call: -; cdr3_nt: TGTGCCAGCAGTGCGGTTGGCTACACCTTC; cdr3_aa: CASSAVGYTF
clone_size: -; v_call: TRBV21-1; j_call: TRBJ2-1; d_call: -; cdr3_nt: TGTGCCAGCAGCTTACGGGACCTACAGGGGTCAGGGGACAATGAGCAGTTCTTC; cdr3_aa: CASSLRDLQGSGDNEQFF
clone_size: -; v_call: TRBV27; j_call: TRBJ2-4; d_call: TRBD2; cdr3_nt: TGTGCCAGCAGTTTGGGGGGGACTCAGTACTTC; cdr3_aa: CASSLGGTQYF
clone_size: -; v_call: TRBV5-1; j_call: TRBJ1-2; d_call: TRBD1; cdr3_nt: TGCGCCAGCAGCTTGGAAGGGACAGGAGTATATGGCTACACCTTC; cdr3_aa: CASSLEGTGVYGYTF
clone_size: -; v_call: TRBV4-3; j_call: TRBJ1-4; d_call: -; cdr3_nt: TGCGCCAGCAGCCAAGTGGGAAGGCGCACCACCGAAAAACTGTTTTTT; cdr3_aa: CASSQVGRRTTEKLFF
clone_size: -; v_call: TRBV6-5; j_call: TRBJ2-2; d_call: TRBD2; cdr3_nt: TGTGCCAGCAGATTAGCGGGGGGTGCCGGGGAGCTGTTTTTT; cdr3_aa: CASRLAGGAGELFF